This record concerns one T cell receptor beta chain sequence. The sample originates from a study of blood T cell repertoires in COVID-19. Turning to the study itself: Sources were T cells, B-cell-depleted T cells, or PBMCs; the material itself was cDNA or gDNA.

J gave up 7 bases and V 10 bases, and 11 bases lay outside the gene matches. This CDR3 is 14 amino acids long. Germline values: CDR1 ENHRY, CDR2 SYGVKD. Methods used by the authors: For nucleated cells, counts were estimated from reference gene primer amplification. Profiling relied on immunoSEQ multiplex PCR, and the TCRdb table lists in-frame clones only, not all of them. Clone size and the V and J calls come from that table; the DNA yielded D and trimming. In the table there are roughly 130,000 clones, around 85% of which are singletons. Source material: PBMCs or T cells enriched from blood (not recorded which). The chain recombines TRBV10-3 with TRBJ2-1; 9 bases agree with TRBD1. This TCR derives from a man aged 50-59 years who had recovered from COVID-19. CDR3 bases: TGTGCCACCTCCGGGACAGGGATTAGTAATGAGCAGTTCTTC. As protein: CATSGTGISNEQFF.